The 8 T cell receptor beta chains below all came from one sample that was sequenced in a study of blood T cell repertoires in COVID-19. Method: immunoSEQ multiplex PCR; TCRdb's copy keeps in-frame clones and lacks some. The data contain about 230,000 clones, 83% of them singletons. The sequenced sample was peripheral blood. The receptors derive from a woman aged 50 to 65 with acute or convalescent COVID-19.

This chain uses TRBV11-3 with TRBJ2-3; no clear D. With 0 bases removed from V and 7 bases from J, the gap between germline ends came to 11 bases. Germline V gene lookup returns CDR1 SGHNT and CDR2 YENEEA. CDR3 length: 14 residues. CDR3 region: CASSLDGPSNTQYF. In nucleotides, the CDR3 is TGTGCCAGCAGCTTAGATGGCCCTTCGAATACGCAGTATTTT.

The rearrangement links TRBV5-6 to TRBJ1-1, with a possible D match to TRBD1 (6 bases). Germline loops: CDR1 SGHDT, CDR2 YYEEEE. This CDR3 has 13 residues. The V end was cut by 1 base, the J end by 9 bases, with 13 bases between. Here the CDR3 DNA reads TGTGCCAGCAGCTTGTCGAGTACAGGGCAAGCTTTCTTT. This translates into CASSLSSTGQAFF. Full variable domain (remainder filled in from reference TRBV5-6 and TRBJ1-1): DAGVTQSPTHLIKTRGQQVTLRCSPKSGHDTVSWYQQALGQGPQFIFQYYEEEERQRGNFPDRFSGHQFPNYSSELNVNALLLGDSALYLCASSLSSTGQAFFGQGTRLTVV.

The rearrangement uses TRBV19 and TRBJ2-2; 11 bases are shared with TRBD1. The CDR3 totals 15 residues. Per germline, CDR1 LNHDA and CDR2 SQIVND (reference sequence). The trim removed 8 bases at V and 4 bases at J, leaving 6 bases unmatched. CDR3 loop: CASSDRGRGTGELFF. DNA for the CDR3: TGTGCCAGTTCGGACAGGGGGCGCGGCACCGGGGAGCTGTTTTTT.

The CDR3 nucleotides are TGTGCCAGCAGTTTAAGGCCCTTTGAGGTTGATTCACCCCTCCACTTT. Protein: CASSLRPFEVDSPLHF. The gene calls are TRBV27 and TRBJ1-6; the D is unclear. CDR3 length: 16 residues. Trimming removed 2 bases at V and 8 bases at J, with 16 bases between. Per germline, CDR1 MNHEY and CDR2 SMNVEV (reference sequence).

The chain recombines TRBV11-2 with TRBJ2-1, with D possibly being TRBD2 (7 bases). V was cut by 1 base and J by 10 bases, with 14 bases left in between. This CDR3 spans 14 amino acids. Per the germline V gene, CDR1 is SGHAT and CDR2 is FQNNGV. The CDR3 sequence: CASSLGAGRGEQFF. CDR3 DNA: TGTGCCAGCAGCTTAGGGGCAGGGAGGGGGGAGCAGTTCTTC. Using reference TRBV11-2 and TRBJ2-1 for the parts outside the CDR3, the full variable domain is EAGVAQSPRYKIIEKRQSVAFWCNPISGHATLYWYQQILGQGPKLLIQFQNNGVVDDSQLPKDRFSAERLKGVDSTLKIQPAKLEDSAVYLCASSLGAGRGEQFFGPGTRLTVL.

The rearrangement joins TRBV4-2 to TRBJ1-2; 7 positions match TRBD1. Per germline, CDR1 LGHNA and CDR2 YNFKEQ. V gave up 0 bases and J gave up 1 base; unmatched junction bases: 2. The CDR3 is 15 residues long. CDR3 sequence: CASSQEQGNNYGYTF. The CDR3 DNA reads as TGTGCCAGCAGCCAAGAACAGGGGAATAACTATGGCTACACCTTC.

The chain recombines TRBV28 with TRBJ2-3; TRBD2 might be the D (5 bases). V was clipped by 5 bases and J by 2 bases, with 20 bases between them. The CDR3 runs 17 residues. Germline assignment: CDR1 MDHEN and CDR2 SYDVKM. The CDR3: CASSPPHGRTYTDTQYF. CDR3 coding DNA: TGTGCCAGCAGTCCCCCACACGGACGGACTTACACAGATACGCAGTATTTT.

The V call is TRBV28, the J call TRBJ1-2; a weak D match, TRBD1 (5 bases). CDR1 is MDHEN, CDR2 SYDVKM, per germline. The CDR3 totals 19 residues. V was shortened by 3 bases and J by 3 bases, with 26 bases between the two germline ends. The CDR3 nucleotides are TGTGCCAGCAGTTTCATTTTTAGGGGTCTAAGGTATCGGGACTATGGCTACACCTTC. It is translated as CASSFIFRGLRYRDYGYTF.